This TCR beta chain emerged from a study of CD4+ T cells in melanoma. Study-wide points: CD8+ T cell, macrophage and B cell function reportedly correlated with neoantigen-specific CD4+ T cells. In melanoma, neoantigen-specific CD4+ T cells reportedly differed in differentiation state.

Concerning this clone itself: As yet, its antigen is unknown.

V was cut by 1 base and J by 18 bases, with 10 bases left in between. The CDR3 length is 11 residues. From germline, CDR1 is SNHLY and CDR2 FYNNEI. The data were produced by immunoSEQ multiplex PCR, yet TCRdb's version contains in-frame clones alone and is incomplete. The table has around 100,000 clones, 92% seen once; the top ten hold about 3.3%. The clonotype was recovered from a human donor with melanoma. Sequencing input: peripheral blood. The chain has TRBV2 and TRBJ1-6; D might be TRBD1 (5 bases). The CDR3 loop reads CASSEGTPTHF. The CDR3, as DNA: TGTGCCAGCAGTGAAGGGACACCAACCCACTTT.